This T cell receptor (beta chain) was recovered during a study of Graves' ophthalmopathy and Graves' hyperthyroidism listed by TCRdb under 2018. Study-wide context: Hyperthyroidism was defined as stable when no progression to ophthalmopathy occurred within 18 months of follow-up. The study used TCR beta repertoire signatures to distinguish Graves' ophthalmopathy from Graves' hyperthyroidism and to predict progression to ophthalmopathy. Following sampling, methimazole starting at 30 mg daily was administered to hyperthyroidism patients, and high-dose intravenous methylprednisolone was administered to ophthalmopathy patients. In total, over 130 blood samples were TCR-sequenced: under 45 ophthalmopathy, some 75 hyperthyroidism and around 17 hyperthyroidism-to-ophthalmopathy patients. To explore V-J signatures that separate ophthalmopathy from hyperthyroidism, a discovery set of 95 to 100 patients was enrolled, consisting of approximately 44 with ophthalmopathy and about 60 with stable hyperthyroidism. In over five hyperthyroidism patients, the T-cell repertoires found in thyroid tissue were compared with those found in blood. An independent validation cohort comprised around 20 hyperthyroidism patients and about 16 patients who later progressed from hyperthyroidism to ophthalmopathy.

Including cysteine and phenylalanine, the CDR3 has 13 amino acids. Only CDR3 DNA remains: 39 bases, in frame from the first base. CDR1 and CDR2, per the germline V gene, are MDHEN and SYDVKM. Deletion took 5 bases off V and 3 bases off J, with a span of 11 bases between the germline ends. The paper's findings and limits, for the study overall: In validation, the model predicted ophthalmopathy progression with more than 55% sensitivity and roughly 72% specificity; fewer than 15 predicted patients were CT-confirmed with GO in a median of 6.5 months. The 13-signature model separated ophthalmopathy from stable hyperthyroidism with about 86% sensitivity and less than 83% specificity in cross-validation, and 80%/75% in the test set. Sample size was not predetermined statistically, and investigators were not blinded to group allocation. Most expanded thyroid clonotypes with a frequency above 0.001 also appeared in blood, which suggests that blood repertoires may reflect the immune response in the thyroid.

For repertoire sequencing, TCR beta CDR3 regions were amplified from RNA transcripts. HTBI primers and the Qiagen OneStep RT-PCR kit were used in a first-round RT-PCR, which was followed by a second-round multiplex PCR, size selection and purification. Sequencing of the libraries was carried out on an Illumina HiSeq2000 in paired-end mode with 100 bp reads. The paper's data handling went like this. SOAPnuke was used to process the reads, removing any read that contained adapters or uncalled bases, had a mean Phred below 15, or lacked an exact match to the constant primer or identifier. COPE v1.2.5 was used to merge the high-quality paired reads. Clonotypes were defined as unique nucleotide sequences and were aligned to IMGT TRB V, D and J references using MiTCR v1.1. Analysis was restricted to V-J combinations with a frequency above 0.0001, which covered roughly 99% of repertoires. For each V-J combination, a TCR clonal expansion and chaos score was defined as F50 clonal expansion divided by the chaos observed in the TCRdist matrix. Welch's t-statistics and random forest were used to reduce features to about 14 V-J combinations, which were fed into a naive Bayes classifier. Thyroid-blood repertoire similarity was quantified with the Morisita-Horn index. TCRdb applied fastp at Q25 and MiXCR to the public reads, then kept only in-frame beta chains. Rows are combined by CDR3 protein, so each entry shows the most common genes and DNA. It is TCRdb's table, rather than the study itself, that gives the V and J calls and clone size. This sample holds over a million distinct CDR3 sequences; about two fifths were observed only once. The ten largest make up over 8.5% of the sample.

Regarding this clonotype: The specificity of this receptor is unknown. Per-nucleotide qualities are absent, and no much larger clonotype sits a single base away.

Hyperthyroidism patients were newly diagnosed, were aged 18 to 65 years, and had a disease duration under 2 months. Anyone with other autoimmune diseases, uncontrolled infections, pregnancy or lactation was excluded from the study. Diagnosis was based on clinical symptoms, serum thyroxine, TRAb, thyroid ultrasound and orbital computed tomography. Total RNA was extracted with Trizol reagent and quality-checked on an Agilent 2100 Bioanalyzer. This clonotype was sampled from an adult man with Graves' hyperthyroidism. Sequencing used peripheral blood or thyroid tissue (not recorded which). The chain is made from TRBV28 and TRBJ2-7; the D gene is possibly TRBD1 or TRBD2, each agreeing over 5 bases. The CDR3 protein sequence reads: CASSGDLLYEQYF. The DNA reads as follows: TGTGCCAGCAGTGGGGACCTTCTCTACGAGCAGTACTTC. When the CDR3 is completed using the reference TRBV28 and TRBJ2-7 genes on either side, the full variable domain is DVKVTQSSRYLVKRTGEKVFLECVQDMDHENMFWYRQDPGLGLRLIYFSYDVKMKEKGDIPEGYSVSREKKERFSLILESASTNQTSMYLCASSGDLLYEQYFGPGTRLTVT.